The 21 T cell receptor beta chains reported below all come from one sample, sequenced in a study of shared clonotypes between healthy human individuals. The method was immunoSEQ multiplex PCR; TCRdb's version includes in-frame clones alone and lacks a portion of them. The sample holds some 2 million clones, roughly 94% seen once. CD8 cells classed as naive were CD45RO-negative and positively selected for CCR7, excluding terminally differentiated effector memory CD45RA+ cells. The sequenced sample was naive CD8+ T cells sorted from blood. These receptor sequences come from a young man in good health.

This clone was counted once. V is TRBV13 and J is TRBJ2-5; D perhaps matches TRBD2 (6 bases). V shed 5 bases and J shed 3 bases, with 16 bases lying between them. The CDR3 runs 15 residues. The germline gives CDR1 PRHDT, CDR2 FYEKMQ (reference sequence). In nucleotides, the CDR3 is TGTGCCAGCAGCCCCGGTGGGATAGCGGAAGAGACCCAGTACTTC. Protein: CASSPGGIAEETQYF.

This chain joins TRBV6-1 and TRBJ2-5; TRBD2 aligns across 14 bases. The CDR3 length is 15 residues. With V trimmed by 10 bases and J by 2 bases, 6 bases remained unmatched. The germline CDR1 and CDR2 sequences are MNHNS and SASEGT. This chain's CDR3 is CAISGLAGGQETQYF. The CDR3 coding sequence is TGTGCCATCAGCGGACTAGCGGGGGGTCAAGAGACCCAGTACTTC.

V usage is TRBV28 and J usage is TRBJ2-1, with a weak D call TRBD1 (6 bases). The V gene's germline CDR1 is MDHEN and CDR2 SYDVKM. The CDR3 length is 13 residues. Between the trimmed V and J ends, which lost 7 bases and 10 bases, there was a span of 17 bases. In nucleotides, the CDR3 is TGTGCCAGCAACCTACGAGGACAGCCCGAGCAGTTCTTC. Translation gives CASNLRGQPEQFF.

The V call is TRBV6-4, the J call TRBJ1-6; D may be TRBD1 (5 bases). Germline CDR1 is MRHNA and CDR2 is SNTAGT. V shed 2 bases and J shed 5 bases, with 16 bases lying between them. CDR3 length equals 17 residues. The CDR3 sequence: CASSDNRQSTHNSPLHF. The CDR3 DNA is TGTGCCAGCAGTGACAACCGACAGAGTACTCATAATTCACCCCTCCACTTT.

The V gene is TRBV5-1, the J gene TRBJ1-2; D might be TRBD1 (6 bases). The CDR3 consists of 15 residues. Trimming pared 0 bases from V and 8 bases from J, leaving 17 bases between. CDR1 is SGHRS, CDR2 YFSETQ, per germline. DNA for the CDR3: TGCGCCAGCAGCTTGGTGGGGGCCCCCCTTGCCGGCTACACCTTC. Translating gives CASSLVGAPLAGYTF.

This clone was detected only once. The gene calls are TRBV5-4 and TRBJ2-7, with 10 nucleotides matching TRBD1. V gave up 5 bases and J gave up 6 bases; unmatched junction bases: 11. Germline V gene lookup returns CDR1 SGHNT and CDR2 YYREEE (reference sequence). CDR3 length: 15 amino acids. In DNA, the CDR3 is TGTGCCAGCAGTATCGACAGGGGGCGGGAGAGCGAGCAGTACTTC. Encoded protein: CASSIDRGRESEQYF.

The V and J genes are TRBV2 and TRBJ2-1, with D possibly matching TRBD2 (6 bases). The germline V and J ends were trimmed by 9 bases and 0 bases, with 15 bases remaining between them. CDR1 and CDR2 from the germline V gene are SNHLY and FYNNEI. The CDR3 has 15 residues. The DNA of the CDR3 is TGTGCCAGACTCGCCCGGGGGACCTCCTACAATGAGCAGTTCTTC. This sequence encodes CARLARGTSYNEQFF.

The chain couples TRBV27 to TRBJ1-2, with unresolved D. Trimming removed 5 bases at V and 3 bases at J, with 19 bases between. Germline-derived CDR1 and CDR2 are MNHEY and SMNVEV (reference sequence). This CDR3 has 16 amino acids. CDR3 in DNA: TGTGCCAGCAGTATAGGACCGGGAGCTACCCACTATGGCTACACCTTC. It encodes CASSIGPGATHYGYTF.

This clone was recorded only once. The rearrangement uses TRBV13 and TRBJ1-4; D remains ambiguous. Trimming left V 6 bases short and J 3 bases short, with 11 bases between. Germline lookup yields CDR1 PRHDT and CDR2 FYEKMQ (reference sequence). This CDR3 is built from 14 residues. The chain's CDR3 is CASSSKWANEKLFF. The CDR3 DNA reads as TGTGCCAGCAGTTCCAAATGGGCTAATGAAAAACTGTTTTTT.

This clone is a singleton in its sample. CDR3 sequence reads: CASSLGHFAGGRDTQYF. CDR3 nucleotide sequence: TGTGCCAGCAGCTTAGGGCATTTTGCGGGAGGTAGAGATACGCAGTATTTT. The chain carries TRBV7-9 and TRBJ2-3; 8 bases fit TRBD2. CDR3 size: 17 residues. The V gene's germline CDR1 is SEHNR and CDR2 FQNEAQ (reference sequence). V dropped 1 base and J dropped 5; count of bases not matched to a gene: 11.

This clone was counted once. The V gene is TRBV27, the J gene TRBJ2-1, with D perhaps matching TRBD1 (5 bases). The germline V and J ends were trimmed by 4 bases and 7 bases, with 11 bases remaining between them. The V gene's germline CDR1 is MNHEY and CDR2 SMNVEV (reference sequence). The CDR3 sequence is 13 residues long. The CDR3, as DNA: TGTGCCAGCAGTTGCGCAGGGTGTAATGAGCAGTTCTTC. The encoded protein is CASSCAGCNEQFF.

This chain uses TRBV6-5 with TRBJ2-7; the match to TRBD1 covers 10 bases. The CDR3 loop spans 16 amino acids. After removal of 2 bases from V and 4 bases from J, the junction contained 8 bases not matched to a gene. The germline CDR1 and CDR2 sequences are MNHEY and SVGAGI. The CDR3 region has the DNA TGTGCCAGCAGTTACCCAGGACAGGGGGAATGGTACGAGCAGTACTTC. Protein: CASSYPGQGEWYEQYF.

Here the CDR3 reads CASSETGGWGYTF. CDR3 in DNA: TGTGCCAGCAGTGAGACAGGGGGCTGGGGCTACACCTTC. V gene TRBV27 combines with J gene TRBJ1-2, with TRBD1 identical over 10 bases. The trim removed 5 bases at V and 8 bases at J, leaving 5 bases unmatched. This CDR3 spans 13 amino acids. Germline CDR1 and CDR2: MNHEY and SMNVEV (reference sequence).

This rearrangement joins TRBV30 to TRBJ2-3; D gene uncertain. Germline lookup yields CDR1 GTSNPN and CDR2 SVGIG (reference sequence). Between the trimmed V and J ends, which lost 2 bases and 0 bases, there was a span of 18 bases. CDR3 length: 17 amino acids. In DNA form, the CDR3 reads TGTGCCTGGAGTTCCTTCGAGGCCCCTACTAGCACAGATACGCAGTATTTT. The encoded protein is CAWSSFEAPTSTDTQYF. Looking up the rest from reference TRBV30 and TRBJ2-3 gives the full variable domain: SQTIHQWPATLVQPVGSPLSLECTVEGTSNPNLYWYRQAAGRGLQLLFYSVGIGQISSEVPQNLSASRPQDRQFILSSKKLLLSDSGFYLCAWSSFEAPTSTDTQYFGPGTRLTVL.

This clone was counted a single time. The CDR3 sequence: CSVLTSASTDTQYF. DNA for the CDR3: TGCAGCGTCCTTACTAGCGCCAGCACAGATACGCAGTATTTT. The chain links TRBV29-1 to TRBJ2-3; 7 bases are a match to TRBD2. CDR1 is SQVTM, CDR2 ANQGSEA, per germline. This CDR3 comprises 14 residues. Trimming removed 6 bases from V and 0 bases from J; junction bases left unmatched: 6.

The chain recombines TRBV7-9 with TRBJ2-3, with TRBD2 matching 10 bases. The CDR3 length is 12 residues. V was clipped by 5 bases and J by 10 bases; unmatched bases: 3. Germline assignment: CDR1 SEHNR and CDR2 FQNEAQ (reference sequence). DNA of the CDR3: TGTGCCAGCAGCACCGGGACTAGCGCGCAGTATTTT. It is translated as CASSTGTSAQYF. The full variable domain, rest sourced from reference TRBV7-9 and TRBJ2-3, is DTGVSQNPRHKITKRGQNVTFRCDPISEHNRLYWYRQTLGQGPEFLTYFQNEAQLEKSRLLSDRFSAERPKGSFSTLEIQRTEQGDSAMYLCASSTGTSAQYFGPGTRLTVL.

This chain joins TRBV29-1 and TRBJ1-2, with TRBD1 matching 8 bases. V lost 6 bases to trimming and J lost 6 bases; unmatched junction nucleotides: 9. Germline V gene lookup returns CDR1 SQVTM and CDR2 ANQGSEA. The CDR3 is 13 amino acids. CDR3 DNA sequence: TGCAGCGTCTTTCAGGGGGCGCGGGATGGCTACACCTTC. Its translation: CSVFQGARDGYTF. Drawing the rest from reference TRBV29-1 and TRBJ1-2, the complete variable domain is SAVISQKPSRDICQRGTSLTIQCQVDSQVTMMFWYRQQPGQSLTLIATANQGSEATYESGFVIDKFPISRPNLTFSTLTVSNMSPEDSSIYLCSVFQGARDGYTFGSGTRLTVV.

This clone was found a few times. The sample has other DNA sequences that encode this CDR3 too. V usage is TRBV27 and J usage is TRBJ2-7; maybe TRBD1 (5 bases). The V and J ends lost 1 base and 5 bases respectively, with 6 bases between them. The CDR3 contains 12 residues. In germline, CDR1 is MNHEY, CDR2 SMNVEV (reference sequence). CDR3 nucleotides: TGTGCCAGCAGTTTATTAGGGGACGAGCAGTACTTC. Its protein product is CASSLLGDEQYF.

The J gene is TRBJ2-1, the V gene TRBV7-9; TRBD2 matches at 10 bases. This CDR3 contains 16 residues. Germline lookup yields CDR1 SEHNR and CDR2 FQNEAQ (reference sequence). J was trimmed by 7 bases and V by 1 base; bases with no gene match: 7. CDR3 sequence (DNA): TGTGCCAGCAGCTTAGGGAGCGGGAGGGCCGCAAATGAGCAGTTCTTC. This codes for CASSLGSGRAANEQFF.

This chain links TRBV10-2 with TRBJ1-5, with a tentative D call TRBD1 (6 bases). Trimming stripped 0 bases from V and 2 bases from J, with 11 bases between. The CDR3 has 16 amino acids. Germline V gene data show CDR1 as WSHSY and CDR2 as SAAADI. In DNA, the CDR3 is TGCGCCAGCAGTGAGTCGACAGGTGCGGGCAATCAGCCCCAGCATTTT. This gives the protein CASSESTGAGNQPQHF.

This clone was counted a single time. The J gene is TRBJ1-5, the V gene TRBV5-4; D gene unclear. The CDR3 has 15 amino acids. Looked up from germline, CDR1 is SGHNT and CDR2 is YYREEE (reference sequence). Trimming stripped 1 base from V and 3 bases from J, with 11 bases between. The CDR3 here is CASSLTAEPNQPQHF. CDR3 coding DNA: TGTGCCAGCAGCTTGACGGCAGAACCCAATCAGCCCCAGCATTTT.